A selection of T cell receptor beta chains follows, all from one sample in a study of blood T cell repertoires in COVID-19. The repertoire was sequenced with immunoSEQ multiplex PCR; TCRdb's copy has only in-frame clones and lacks some. The data show roughly 350,000 clones, about 85% seen once. Sequenced: peripheral blood. All receptors derive from a woman aged 18-35 years with acute or convalescent COVID-19. Both conserved end residues are part of each CDR3. A D gene is named only where the DNA matches it firmly. Size is stated for part of the rows, as once, few or many counts, or as a class when the clone is expanded.

d_call: .
clone_size: .
j_call: TRBJ1-2
v_call: TRBV29-1
cdr3_length: 15
cdr3_nt: TGCAGCGTTGAACCCGAAATTCGGAGGAACTATGGCTACACCTTC
cdr3_aa: CSVEPEIRRNYGYTF

d_call: TRBD2
clone_size: few
j_call: TRBJ2-7
v_call: TRBV7-2
cdr3_length: 15
cdr3_nt: TGTGCCAGCAGCTTAGATGGTGGACTAGCTTACGAGCAGTACTTC
cdr3_aa: CASSLDGGLAYEQYF

d_call: TRBD2
clone_size: .
j_call: TRBJ2-1
v_call: TRBV6-6
cdr3_length: 15
cdr3_nt: TGTGCCAGCAGCCGCTCTAGCGGTAAATACAATGAGCAGTTCTTC
cdr3_aa: CASSRSSGKYNEQFF

d_call: .
clone_size: .
j_call: TRBJ2-2
v_call: TRBV9
cdr3_length: 13
cdr3_nt: TGTGCCAGCAGCGTAGGTTCCCACGGGGAGCTGTTTTTT
cdr3_aa: CASSVGSHGELFF

d_call: TRBD1
clone_size: .
j_call: TRBJ2-7
v_call: TRBV28
cdr3_length: 15
cdr3_nt: TGTGCCAGCAGTTCTTCCGGGACAGGGTACTACGAGCAGTACTTC
cdr3_aa: CASSSSGTGYYEQYF

d_call: TRBD2
clone_size: once
j_call: TRBJ2-3
v_call: TRBV7-8
cdr3_length: 13
cdr3_nt: TGTGCCAGCAGCTCGGGGGGTTCGGATACGCAGTATTTT
cdr3_aa: CASSSGGSDTQYF

d_call: .
clone_size: .
j_call: TRBJ1-1
v_call: TRBV2
cdr3_length: 16
cdr3_nt: TGTGCCAGCAGTGTAACGAGGTCGGATGGGAACACTGAAGCTTTCTTT
cdr3_aa: CASSVTRSDGNTEAFF

d_call: .
clone_size: .
j_call: TRBJ1-6
v_call: TRBV11-1
cdr3_length: 15
cdr3_nt: TGTGCCAGCAGCTACTCCGGACAGACCTTGCGACCCCTCCACTTT
cdr3_aa: CASSYSGQTLRPLHF

d_call: TRBD1
clone_size: .
j_call: TRBJ2-7
v_call: TRBV9
cdr3_length: 16
cdr3_nt: TGTGCCAGCAGCGTGGCTGACAGGGGACTTTCCTACGAGCAGTACTTC
cdr3_aa: CASSVADRGLSYEQYF

d_call: .
clone_size: .
j_call: TRBJ1-5
v_call: TRBV7-8
cdr3_length: 12
cdr3_nt: TGTGCCAGCAGACAGGGCAATCAGCCCCAGCATTTT
cdr3_aa: CASRQGNQPQHF

d_call: TRBD1
clone_size: .
j_call: TRBJ2-1
v_call: TRBV28
cdr3_length: 15
cdr3_nt: TGTGCCAGCAGTTTTCGGACAGGGCGTTACAATGAGCAGTTCTTC
cdr3_aa: CASSFRTGRYNEQFF

d_call: .
clone_size: .
j_call: TRBJ2-7
v_call: TRBV9
cdr3_length: 15
cdr3_nt: TGTGCCAGCAGCGTAGGACGTGGGGGGGCGAACGAGCAGTACTTC
cdr3_aa: CASSVGRGGANEQYF

d_call: .
clone_size: .
j_call: TRBJ1-3
v_call: TRBV19
cdr3_length: 15
cdr3_nt: TGTGCCAGTAGTATTAAATACGGCTCTGGAAACACCATATATTTT
cdr3_aa: CASSIKYGSGNTIYF

d_call: .
clone_size: .
j_call: TRBJ1-4
v_call: TRBV28
cdr3_length: 12
cdr3_nt: TGTGCCAGCAGCCCCCTGGGGAGAAAACTGTTTTTT
cdr3_aa: CASSPLGRKLFF

d_call: .
clone_size: .
j_call: TRBJ2-7
v_call: TRBV28
cdr3_length: 13
cdr3_nt: TGTGCCAGCACGGGTTGGGGACTCTACGAGCAGTACTTC
cdr3_aa: CASTGWGLYEQYF

d_call: TRBD2
clone_size: .
j_call: TRBJ2-5
v_call: TRBV5-8
cdr3_length: 17
cdr3_nt: TGTGCCAGCAGCTTGGTTACGACTAGCGGGAGTCGGGAGACCCAGTACTTC
cdr3_aa: CASSLVTTSGSRETQYF

d_call: .
clone_size: .
j_call: TRBJ2-7
v_call: TRBV5-8
cdr3_length: 16
cdr3_nt: TGTGCCAGCATCCTCAATGAAGGGCAGGGAAGGTACGAGCAGTACTTC
cdr3_aa: CASILNEGQGRYEQYF

d_call: .
clone_size: .
j_call: TRBJ2-2
v_call: TRBV2
cdr3_length: 17
cdr3_nt: TGTGCCAGCAGAACAGGCCTCCTCGTCGGGAACACCGGGGAGCTGTTTTTT
cdr3_aa: CASRTGLLVGNTGELFF

d_call: .
clone_size: .
j_call: TRBJ1-1
v_call: TRBV19
cdr3_length: 13
cdr3_nt: TGTGCCAGTAGTGGGGACTTCCTTGGAGGAGCTTTCTTT
cdr3_aa: CASSGDFLGGAFF

d_call: TRBD1
clone_size: once
j_call: TRBJ1-1
v_call: TRBV5-1
cdr3_length: 14
cdr3_nt: TGCGCCAGCAGCGGACCTAAACGGACAGGGGTTGCTTTCTTT
cdr3_aa: CASSGPKRTGVAFF

d_call: .
clone_size: .
j_call: TRBJ2-7
v_call: TRBV5-1
cdr3_length: 13
cdr3_nt: TGCGCCAGCACCTTAGAACCAGGAAACGAGCAGTACTTC
cdr3_aa: CASTLEPGNEQYF

d_call: .
clone_size: .
j_call: TRBJ1-3
v_call: TRBV6-5
cdr3_length: 15
cdr3_nt: TGTGCCAGCAGCGGACAAACAGGATCTGGAAACACCATATATTTT
cdr3_aa: CASSGQTGSGNTIYF

d_call: TRBD1
clone_size: .
j_call: TRBJ1-1
v_call: TRBV6-5
cdr3_length: 15
cdr3_nt: TGTGCCAGCAGTTACTCAGCAGGGGGCCGGACTGAAGCTTTCTTT
cdr3_aa: CASSYSAGGRTEAFF

d_call: TRBD1
clone_size: once
j_call: TRBJ1-6
v_call: TRBV6-4
cdr3_length: 13
cdr3_nt: TGTGCCAGCAGTGATACAGGGGAGTCACCCCTCCACTTT
cdr3_aa: CASSDTGESPLHF

d_call: .
clone_size: .
j_call: TRBJ1-1
v_call: TRBV30
cdr3_length: 12
cdr3_nt: TGTGCCTGGAGTGTACTTGGTAGTGAAGCTTTCTTT
cdr3_aa: CAWSVLGSEAFF

d_call: .
clone_size: .
j_call: TRBJ1-1
v_call: TRBV9
cdr3_length: 14
cdr3_nt: TGTGCCAGCAGCGTAGACAGGGTCAACACTGAAGCTTTCTTT
cdr3_aa: CASSVDRVNTEAFF

d_call: .
clone_size: .
j_call: TRBJ2-7
v_call: TRBV20-1
cdr3_length: 11
cdr3_nt: TGCAGTGTACAAGGCGGGTACGAGCAGTACTTC
cdr3_aa: CSVQGGYEQYF

d_call: TRBD1
clone_size: .
j_call: TRBJ1-4
v_call: TRBV24-1
cdr3_length: 14
cdr3_nt: TGTGCCACCAGTGGACAGGGGGCTAATGAAAAACTGTTTTTT
cdr3_aa: CATSGQGANEKLFF

d_call: .
clone_size: .
j_call: TRBJ1-3
v_call: TRBV5-1
cdr3_length: 16
cdr3_nt: TGCGCCAGCAGCTTGGGAGCCAGTACAGATGGAAACACCATATATTTT
cdr3_aa: CASSLGASTDGNTIYF

d_call: .
clone_size: .
j_call: TRBJ1-5
v_call: TRBV12-1
cdr3_length: 16
cdr3_nt: TGTGCCAGCAGCCCCCGAGGACAGGGGGACAATCAGCCCCAGCATTTT
cdr3_aa: CASSPRGQGDNQPQHF

d_call: TRBD1
clone_size: .
j_call: TRBJ2-5
v_call: TRBV2
cdr3_length: 15
cdr3_nt: TGTGCCAGCAGTTACGTAACAGGGGTTATGAAGACCCAGTACTTC
cdr3_aa: CASSYVTGVMKTQYF

d_call: TRBD2
clone_size: .
j_call: TRBJ2-1
v_call: TRBV19
cdr3_length: 18
cdr3_nt: TGTGCCAGTAGTATAGTTTCCCCTACTAGCGGGAGATACAATGAGCAGTTCTTC
cdr3_aa: CASSIVSPTSGRYNEQFF

d_call: .
clone_size: .
j_call: TRBJ1-2
v_call: TRBV6-5
cdr3_length: 12
cdr3_nt: TGTGCCTTGGCGGGACGGAGGGATGGCTACACCTTC
cdr3_aa: CALAGRRDGYTF

d_call: TRBD1
clone_size: .
j_call: TRBJ1-2
v_call: TRBV28
cdr3_length: 11
cdr3_nt: TGTGCCAGCGGGACAGTCTATGGCTACACCTTC
cdr3_aa: CASGTVYGYTF

d_call: TRBD2
clone_size: once
j_call: TRBJ2-4
v_call: TRBV5-1
cdr3_length: 15
cdr3_nt: TGCGCCAGCAGCTTGGACGGACTAGTTATAAACATTCAGTACTTC
cdr3_aa: CASSLDGLVINIQYF

d_call: .
clone_size: .
j_call: TRBJ1-4
v_call: TRBV5-1
cdr3_length: 14
cdr3_nt: TGCGCCAGCAGCTCTGACAGTGTCCGGGAAAAACTGTTTTTT
cdr3_aa: CASSSDSVREKLFF

d_call: .
clone_size: .
j_call: TRBJ1-3
v_call: TRBV10-3
cdr3_length: 14
cdr3_nt: TGTGCCATAGTCCGGGATCCACGGAGAAACACCATATATTTT
cdr3_aa: CAIVRDPRRNTIYF

d_call: .
clone_size: few
j_call: TRBJ1-2
v_call: TRBV19
cdr3_length: 15
cdr3_nt: TGTGCCAGTAGTAAACTCGGTGGGGCAGTGGATGGCTACACCTTC
cdr3_aa: CASSKLGGAVDGYTF

d_call: TRBD1
clone_size: .
j_call: TRBJ1-1
v_call: TRBV4-2
cdr3_length: 18
cdr3_nt: TGTGCCAGCAGCCAAGATGTGGACAGGGGGCGGAGGAACACTGAAGCTTTCTTT
cdr3_aa: CASSQDVDRGRRNTEAFF

d_call: TRBD1
clone_size: .
j_call: TRBJ2-5
v_call: TRBV24-1
cdr3_length: 12
cdr3_nt: TGTGCCACCAGTGGACAGGGAGAGACCCAGTACTTC
cdr3_aa: CATSGQGETQYF

d_call: .
clone_size: once
j_call: TRBJ2-6
v_call: TRBV6-6
cdr3_length: 16
cdr3_nt: TGTGCCAGCAGTTACTCGAGTTTCTCTGGGGCCAACGTCCTGACTTTC
cdr3_aa: CASSYSSFSGANVLTF

d_call: TRBD1
clone_size: once
j_call: TRBJ1-6
v_call: TRBV28
cdr3_length: 16
cdr3_nt: TGTGCCAGCAGCGAGGGGACAGCCAAAGGGGGTTCACCCCTCCACTTT
cdr3_aa: CASSEGTAKGGSPLHF

d_call: .
clone_size: many
j_call: TRBJ1-6
v_call: TRBV12-5
cdr3_length: 18
cdr3_nt: TGTGCTAGTGGTTTGCAGCCGGGAAGGAGCTCCTATAATTCACCCCTCCACTTT
cdr3_aa: CASGLQPGRSSYNSPLHF

d_call: .
clone_size: once
j_call: TRBJ1-1
v_call: TRBV6-6
cdr3_length: 16
cdr3_nt: TGTGCCAGCAGTTACAATAGGGGAAAGCCGAACACTGAAGCTTTCTTT
cdr3_aa: CASSYNRGKPNTEAFF

d_call: .
clone_size: .
j_call: TRBJ1-2
v_call: TRBV6-5
cdr3_length: 13
cdr3_nt: TGTGCCAGCAGTCCGGACAGCATCTATGGCTACACCTTC
cdr3_aa: CASSPDSIYGYTF

d_call: TRBD1
clone_size: .
j_call: TRBJ1-4
v_call: TRBV18
cdr3_length: 17
cdr3_nt: TGTGCCAGCTCACCAGAAAGGGACAGGGTCCAGGGTGAAAAACTGTTTTTT
cdr3_aa: CASSPERDRVQGEKLFF

d_call: .
clone_size: .
j_call: TRBJ2-3
v_call: TRBV30
cdr3_length: 13
cdr3_nt: TGTGCCTGGAGTTCCCCAGTGAAAGATACGCAGTATTTT
cdr3_aa: CAWSSPVKDTQYF

d_call: .
clone_size: once
j_call: TRBJ1-2
v_call: TRBV29-1
cdr3_length: 11
cdr3_nt: TGCAGCGACGACAGAAACTATGGCTACACCTTC
cdr3_aa: CSDDRNYGYTF

d_call: TRBD1
clone_size: .
j_call: TRBJ1-2
v_call: TRBV5-1
cdr3_length: 14
cdr3_nt: TGCGCCAGCTCCGGACAGGCAGATAACTATGGCTACACCTTC
cdr3_aa: CASSGQADNYGYTF

d_call: .
clone_size: .
j_call: TRBJ2-7
v_call: TRBV5-1
cdr3_length: 14
cdr3_nt: TGCGCCAGCAGCTTGTTGGAGGGATCCTACGAGCAGTACTTC
cdr3_aa: CASSLLEGSYEQYF

d_call: .
clone_size: .
j_call: TRBJ1-3
v_call: TRBV19
cdr3_length: 13
cdr3_nt: TGTGCCAGTACGCAGGTTGCAGGAAACACCATATATTTT
cdr3_aa: CASTQVAGNTIYF

d_call: .
clone_size: few
j_call: TRBJ1-4
v_call: TRBV5-1
cdr3_length: 15
cdr3_nt: TGCGCCAGCAGCGACCCACAGGCGAGTAATGAAAAACTGTTTTTT
cdr3_aa: CASSDPQASNEKLFF

d_call: .
clone_size: .
j_call: TRBJ1-1
v_call: TRBV12-3/TRBV12-4
cdr3_length: 13
cdr3_nt: TGTGCCAGCAGTTTAGGGGCCGCGGGGTTTGCTTTCTTT
cdr3_aa: CASSLGAAGFAFF

d_call: TRBD1
clone_size: .
j_call: TRBJ1-3
v_call: TRBV6-1
cdr3_length: 16
cdr3_nt: TGTGCCAGCAGTGAAGCAGACAGGGCCGGTGGAAACACCATATATTTT
cdr3_aa: CASSEADRAGGNTIYF

d_call: TRBD1
clone_size: .
j_call: TRBJ2-1
v_call: TRBV7-3
cdr3_length: 15
cdr3_nt: TGTGCCAGCAGCCCACCAGGGGGCACCTACAATGAGCAGTTCTTC
cdr3_aa: CASSPPGGTYNEQFF

d_call: .
clone_size: .
j_call: TRBJ1-1
v_call: TRBV12-3/TRBV12-4
cdr3_length: 13
cdr3_nt: TGTGCCAGCAGTTTAGGACAGCTCATTGAAGCTTTCTTT
cdr3_aa: CASSLGQLIEAFF

d_call: .
clone_size: few
j_call: TRBJ1-6
v_call: TRBV4-1
cdr3_length: 13
cdr3_nt: TGCGCCAGCAGGGGGGAGGGAGATTCACCCCTCCACTTT
cdr3_aa: CASRGEGDSPLHF

d_call: .
clone_size: .
j_call: TRBJ2-5
v_call: TRBV6-6
cdr3_length: 14
cdr3_nt: TGTGCCAGCTATGACAGGGAGGTTGGAGAGACCCAGTACTTC
cdr3_aa: CASYDREVGETQYF

d_call: .
clone_size: .
j_call: TRBJ2-1
v_call: TRBV11-2
cdr3_length: 13
cdr3_nt: TGTGCCAGCAGCTTAGTCTTCGAGACCTGGAGTTTCTTC
cdr3_aa: CASSLVFETWSFF

d_call: TRBD1
clone_size: .
j_call: TRBJ1-4
v_call: TRBV4-1
cdr3_length: 15
cdr3_nt: TGCGCCAGCAGCAAGGACAGGCCGACTAATGAAAAACTGTTTTTT
cdr3_aa: CASSKDRPTNEKLFF